The clone carrying this T cell receptor beta chain was counted a single time. This sample stems from a study of blood T cell repertoires in COVID-19. Looking at the study overall: In each case, the material was cDNA or gDNA derived from T cells, B-cell-depleted T cells, or PBMCs.

V was clipped by 4 bases and J by 2 bases, with 11 bases between them. CDR3 length equals 14 residues. The germline CDR1 and CDR2 sequences are SEHNR and FQNEAQ (reference sequence). Sequencing used immunoSEQ multiplex PCR; TCRdb keeps in-frame clones, though not all of them. The sample lists 150,000 or so clones; about 86% were seen once. The sequenced sample consisted of peripheral blood. The TCR comes from a woman older than 75 with acute or convalescent COVID-19. This chain connects TRBV7-9 to TRBJ1-2, with D perhaps matching TRBD1 (5 bases). Written as DNA, the CDR3 is TGTGCCAGCAGCTCCCCCCGGGGGAACTATGGCTACACCTTC. This sequence encodes CASSSPRGNYGYTF.